Given below is one T cell receptor beta chain in context. This clonotype was seen just once. Its binding antigen is unknown. Just one base apart from a much larger clone, this may be a read error. Stable Graves' hyperthyroidism was defined as the absence of progression to ophthalmopathy over 18 months of follow-up. Hyperthyroidism patients were newly diagnosed, had a disease duration of under 2 months, and were aged 18 to 65 years. Exclusion was applied to patients with uncontrolled infections, other autoimmune diseases, pregnancy or lactation. Clinical symptoms, serum thyroxine and TRAb, thyroid ultrasound, and orbital computed tomography formed the basis for the diagnoses. Total RNA was extracted using Trizol reagent, and RNA quality was assessed on an Agilent 2100 Bioanalyzer. Trimming takes 4 bases off V and 0 bases off J; junction bases not matched to a gene: 4. CDR1 and CDR2 are drawn from the germline V gene: SGHVS, FNYEAQ. The CDR3 sequence holds 15 residues, the cysteine and phenylalanine included. The CDR3 DNA has 45 bases and is translated from base 1.

These data are taken from a study of T cells in Graves' hyperthyroidism and ophthalmopathy (dated by TCRdb to between 2019 and 2020). Regarding the study in general: TCR V-J signatures able to tell the groups apart were searched for in a discovery cohort of 100 patients, of whom roughly 42 had Graves' ophthalmopathy and about 60 had stable Graves' hyperthyroidism. Prospective prediction of ophthalmopathy was tested in an independent validation cohort of fewer than 20 hyperthyroidism patients and 17 patients who later progressed to ophthalmopathy. The 95 to 100 discovery patients were divided at random into training and test sets in a 7:3 ratio. Thyroid tissue and blood T-cell repertoires from about 6 Graves' hyperthyroidism patients were also compared in the study. After blood sampling, hyperthyroidism patients were treated with methimazole at a starting dose of 30 mg daily, and ophthalmopathy patients were treated with high-dose intravenous methylprednisolone. TCR Vbeta CDR3 sequencing of 135 peripheral blood samples (under 45 ophthalmopathy, 75 to 80 hyperthyroidism and 17 progressor patients) is reported in the paper. The research as a whole found: During validation, the model predicted progression to ophthalmopathy a median of roughly 7.1 months ahead of onset, with just under 71% sensitivity and almost 75% specificity. Blood samples also contained most of the expanded thyroid clonotypes (frequency above 0.001), which suggests that blood repertoires may reflect thyroid immune responses. A 13 V-J signature model separated ophthalmopathy from stable hyperthyroidism, with approximately 87% sensitivity and roughly 81% specificity in cross-validation and 80%/75% in testing. Sample size was not statistically predetermined, and blinding of investigators to group allocation was not performed.

The TCR beta CDR3 regions were amplified from the RNA transcripts. For the first round of RT-PCR on the TCR CDR3, the HTBI primer set was used together with the Qiagen OneStep RT-PCR kit. The libraries were constructed in a second round of multiplex PCR and then size-selected and purified. The libraries were sequenced on an Illumina HiSeq2000 using paired-end 100 bp reads. In the authors' own workflow: SOAPnuke was used to process the raw data, throwing out any read that contained adapters or uncalled bases, had a mean Phred below 15, or lacked an exact constant-primer or identifier match. High-quality paired reads were merged using COPE v1.2.5, and each unique nucleotide sequence was defined as a clonotype. MiTCR v1.1 was used to align the clonotypes against IMGT TRBV, TRBD and TRBJ reference segments. The analysis was restricted to V-J combinations with a frequency above 0.0001, which together covered 99% to 99.2% of the repertoires. The TCS score was defined as the ratio of F50 (clonal expansion) to E x V (chaos), calculated using BLOSUM62-based TCRdist between CDR3 peptides within each V-J. Welch's t-statistics and random forest reduced fewer than 550 V-J features to roughly 13, which were used in a naive Bayes classifier (R e1071). The Morisita-Horn index was used to measure how similar the thyroid and blood repertoires were. The raw public data were reprocessed by TCRdb itself: fastp quality trimming at Q25, MiXCR clonotype calling, in-frame beta chains only. Rows matching on CDR3 protein sequence are summarized as one entry with the most common DNA and genes. TCRdb's processing, not the authors' own work, is the source of the V and J calls. The sample table lists a few hundred thousand distinct CDR3 sequences, roughly 46% of them with a count of one. The leading ten clones occupy more than 7.5% of the sample.

Recombination linked TRBV7-6 to TRBJ2-7, with 9 bases aligning to TRBD2. The sequence derives from a woman under 30 with Graves' hyperthyroidism. The sequencing input was peripheral blood or thyroid tissue (not recorded which). The DNA reads as follows: TGTGCCAGCAGCTCGATGACTAGCGGCTCCTACGAGCAGTACTTC. This yields the protein CASSSMTSGSYEQYF.